Shown below are 22 T cell receptor beta chains from a single sample sequenced in a study of CD8+ T cells in alopecia areata. Reverse transcribed after extraction, RNA yielded cDNA as the sequencing template. Only in-frame clones appear in the TCRdb table, and some are missing; sequencing was by immunoSEQ multiplex PCR. The table lists 200,000 to 250,000 clones, just over 55% of them singletons. The sequencing sample was made of CD8+ T cells sorted from blood. The receptors were sampled from a human donor in good health.

The chain links TRBV14 to TRBJ2-5; TRBD1 or TRBD2 may be the D gene (6 bases each). Germline assignment: CDR1 SGHDN and CDR2 FVKESK. The CDR3 loop spans 18 amino acids. The V gene lost 2 bases and the J gene lost 0 bases, with 19 bases spanning the gap. The CDR3 sequence: CASSQSPWGRGYQETQYF. CDR3 coding DNA: TGTGCCAGCAGCCAATCCCCCTGGGGGCGGGGATACCAAGAGACCCAGTACTTC.

The chain uses TRBV4-1 and TRBJ2-3; no clear D. The germline V gene encodes CDR1 MGHRA and CDR2 YSYEKL. V gave up 4 bases and J gave up 2 bases, with 13 bases separating them. CDR3 size: 15 residues. Here the CDR3 DNA reads TGCGCCAGCAGCCCCTTGTGGGGAACCACAGATACGCAGTATTTT. This sequence encodes CASSPLWGTTDTQYF.

The chain recombines TRBV2 with TRBJ2-2; no clear D gene. The V end was cut by 7 bases, the J end by 1 base, with 19 bases between. Per the germline V gene, CDR1 is SNHLY and CDR2 is FYNNEI. The CDR3 loop spans 17 amino acids. The CDR3 coding sequence is TGTGCCAGCACCTTAGCCGAGGTGCGAATGAACACCGGGGAGCTGTTTTTT. This codes for CASTLAEVRMNTGELFF.

The chain employs TRBV5-1 and TRBJ2-7, with D tentatively TRBD1 (5 bases). Germline CDR1 is SGHRS and CDR2 is YFSETQ. The V end was cut by 4 bases, the J end by 2 bases, with 13 bases between. This CDR3 region has 14 residues. CDR3 amino acids: CASSLQTDTYEQYF. In DNA form, the CDR3 reads TGCGCCAGCAGCCTTCAGACGGACACCTACGAGCAGTACTTC.

The chain links TRBV7-9 to TRBJ1-1, with TRBD1 identical over 8 bases. CDR1 and CDR2 (germline): SEHNR, FQNEAQ (reference sequence). The CDR3 has 16 residues. V dropped 3 bases and J dropped 1; count of bases not matched to a gene: 7. The CDR3, as DNA: TGTGCCAGCAGCTTCGGACAGGGAGGCGGGAACACTGAAGCTTTCTTT. Translation gives CASSFGQGGGNTEAFF.

The J gene is TRBJ2-5, the V gene TRBV4-1; 12 nucleotides agree with TRBD2. V shed 3 bases, J shed 5 bases, and the junction held 10 bases outside the gene matches. From germline, CDR1 is MGHRA and CDR2 YSYEKL. This CDR3 is built from 17 residues. CDR3 sequence (DNA): TGCGCCAGCAGCCAGGATCCCCTAGCGGGGGGGCGCGAGACCCAGTACTTC. This encodes CASSQDPLAGGRETQYF.

This chain connects TRBV14 to TRBJ2-5; D is unclear. The CDR3 covers 12 residues. V was shortened by 1 base and J by 8 bases, with 8 bases between the two germline ends. The germline CDR1 and CDR2 sequences are SGHDN and FVKESK. The CDR3 nucleotides read TGTGCCAGCAGCCAAGGAAGGGTTACCCAGTACTTC. Its translation is CASSQGRVTQYF.

This chain uses TRBV30 with TRBJ1-6; D is unresolved. There are 15 residues in the CDR3. Between the trimmed V and J ends, which lost 4 bases and 4 bases, there was a span of 14 bases. Germline V CDR1 and CDR2: GTSNPN, SVGIG (reference sequence). CDR3 bases: TGTGCCTGGAATTCAAGGCGCATGTATAATTCACCCCTCCACTTT. It is translated as CAWNSRRMYNSPLHF.

The V and J genes are TRBV6-9 and TRBJ2-1; possible D gene TRBD1, 5 bases. V lost 0 bases, J lost 10 bases, and 10 bases lay in between. The CDR3 consists of 13 residues. CDR1 and CDR2 from the germline V gene are MNHGY and SVAAGI. The CDR3 DNA reads TGTGCCAGCAGTTATTCGCTGGGGCCGGAGCAGTTCTTC. Encoded protein: CASSYSLGPEQFF.

The J gene is TRBJ1-5, the V gene TRBV12-5, with 7 bases lining up with TRBD1. V dropped 1 base and J dropped 11; count of bases not matched to a gene: 14. In germline, CDR1 is LGHNT, CDR2 FRNRAP. There are 16 residues in the CDR3. CDR3 sequence reads: CASGLAMGQPFGTQHF. The DNA of the CDR3 is TGTGCTAGTGGTTTGGCGATGGGACAGCCCTTCGGGACCCAGCATTTT.

The chain couples TRBV15 to TRBJ2-1, with 12 bases that match TRBD2. The ends lost 1 base at V and 4 bases at J; junction bases unmatched: 8. This CDR3 is built from 18 residues. CDR1 is LNHNV and CDR2 is YYDKDF in the germline V gene (reference sequence). CDR3: CATSRARRLAGVYNEQFF. In DNA form, the CDR3 reads TGTGCCACCAGCAGAGCCCGGCGACTAGCGGGGGTATACAATGAGCAGTTCTTC.

In DNA, the CDR3 is TGTGCCAGCAGCTACAGGGTAACCGGGGAGCTGTTTTTT. This encodes CASSYRVTGELFF. The J gene is TRBJ2-2, the V gene TRBV6-5, with TRBD1 as a possible D gene (6 bases). V shed 6 bases and J shed 5 bases, with 10 bases lying between them. This CDR3 has 13 residues. The germline V gene encodes CDR1 MNHEY and CDR2 SVGAGI.

There are a few counts of this clone. The chain combines TRBV27 with TRBJ2-1; the D is unclear. This CDR3 region has 11 residues. V lost 7 bases to trimming and J lost 8 bases, with 9 bases between them. From germline, CDR1 is MNHEY and CDR2 SMNVEV (reference sequence). DNA of the CDR3: TGTGCCAGCACTAAAGGGCATGAGCAGTTCTTC. Translated, it gives CASTKGHEQFF.

With regard to this clone: Other DNA sequences within the sample encode an identical CDR3. The CDR3 is CSVEGGDSYEQYF. The CDR3 DNA reads TGCAGCGTTGAAGGCGGGGACTCCTACGAGCAGTACTTC. The V gene is TRBV29-1, the J gene TRBJ2-7, with D possibly TRBD2 on 6 matching bases. V lost 1 base and J 0 bases, leaving 7 bases between the germline ends. The V gene's germline CDR1 is SQVTM and CDR2 ANQGSEA. The CDR3 runs to 13 residues.

V usage is TRBV5-6 and J usage is TRBJ1-5; no clear D gene. V gave up 3 bases and J gave up 2 bases, with 18 bases separating them. The CDR3 runs 17 residues. Germline CDR1 SGHDT, CDR2 YYEEEE. The CDR3 spells CASSSWWAISGNQPQHF. Here the CDR3 DNA reads TGTGCCAGCAGCTCCTGGTGGGCAATCTCGGGCAATCAGCCCCAGCATTTT. The full variable domain, completed using reference TRBV5-6 and TRBJ1-5, is DAGVTQSPTHLIKTRGQQVTLRCSPKSGHDTVSWYQQALGQGPQFIFQYYEEEERQRGNFPDRFSGHQFPNYSSELNVNALLLGDSALYLCASSSWWAISGNQPQHFGDGTRLSIL.

This clone came up many times. The J gene is TRBJ2-3, the V gene TRBV6-4, with 8 bases that match TRBD2. V lost 3 bases, J lost 1 base, and 0 bases stayed unmatched. Germline CDR1 is MRHNA and CDR2 is SNTAGT. CDR3 length: 14 residues. CDR3 region: CASSERGGTDTQYF. CDR3 nucleotide sequence: TGTGCCAGCAGTGAGCGGGGGGGCACAGATACGCAGTATTTT.

In this sample, this clone turned up a few times. This sequence joins TRBV2 and TRBJ1-2; 10 nucleotides match TRBD1. The CDR3 covers 16 residues. The J segment lost 3 bases and the V segment lost 2 bases, leaving 6 bases of the junction unmatched. Germline-derived CDR1 and CDR2 are SNHLY and FYNNEI. The CDR3 reads CASSELGQGRDYGYTF. For the CDR3, the DNA is TGTGCCAGCAGTGAACTGGGACAGGGGAGAGACTATGGCTACACCTTC.

The chain couples TRBV7-3 to TRBJ2-3; D possibly uses TRBD1 or TRBD2 (6 bases each). V was pared by 5 bases and J by 4 bases, with 19 bases between. CDR3 length equals 16 residues. CDR1 is SGHTA and CDR2 is FQGTGA in the germline V gene. In DNA form, the CDR3 reads TGTGCCAGCAGCCCCGGGACGGGGGCACCCTCAGATACGCAGTATTTT. Protein: CASSPGTGAPSDTQYF.

V gene TRBV15 combines with J gene TRBJ2-7; D possibly corresponds to TRBD2 (5 bases). CDR3 length: 14 amino acids. V was cut by 6 bases and J by 6 bases, with 18 bases left in between. Germline V lookup: CDR1 LNHNV, CDR2 YYDKDF (reference sequence). DNA of the CDR3: TGTGCCACCAGTGCCTCGGGATCCTCTCTCGAGCAGTACTTC. Its translation: CATSASGSSLEQYF.

The chain joins TRBV19 to TRBJ1-2, with a tentative D call TRBD1 (6 bases). This CDR3 has 12 residues. V was pared by 7 bases and J by 7 bases, with 13 bases between. CDR1 LNHDA and CDR2 SQIVND come from the germline V gene (reference sequence). The CDR3 region has the DNA TGTGCCAGTATGACGGGGGGCGCTGGCTACACCTTC. Translating gives CASMTGGAGYTF.

This clone has just one count. The chain combines TRBV7-9 with TRBJ1-1, with unresolved D. Germline CDR1 reads SEHNR; CDR2 reads FQNEAQ (reference sequence). V was clipped by 5 bases and J by 1 base, with 8 bases between them. The CDR3 has 13 amino acids. CDR3 sequence reads: CASSPGENTEAFF. The CDR3 nucleotides read TGTGCCAGCAGCCCCGGGGAGAACACTGAAGCTTTCTTT.

This clone was counted a few times. The chain has TRBV20-1 and TRBJ1-2; D not certain. This CDR3 has 11 residues. Germline CDR1 DFQATT, CDR2 SNEGSKA (reference sequence). Trimming stripped 6 bases from V and 6 bases from J, with 11 bases between. The CDR3 reads CSALGLNGYTF. CDR3 bases: TGCAGTGCCCTAGGCCTGAATGGCTACACCTTC.